A selection of T cell receptor beta chains follows, all from one sample in a study of T cells in localized non-small cell lung cancer. Profiling relied on immunoSEQ multiplex PCR, and the TCRdb table lists in-frame clones only, not all of them. The sample records thousands of clones, approximately 35% being singletons. The source was lung tumor tissue, collected before any cancer treatment. These receptors originate from a male donor older than 55 with stage III lung adenocarcinoma. Each CDR3 is given with its conserved first and last residue. Fields, in order: V gene, J gene, clone size, D gene, CDR3 DNA, CDR3 protein. The D gene is left open where the match is weak. Clone sizes are given selectively: once, few, many, or a class where the clone is expanded.

TRBV10-2	TRBJ2-2	NA	TRBD2	TGCGCCAGCAGTATGAGCGGGAGGTTGGCCGGGGAGCTGTTTTTT	CASSMSGRLAGELFF
TRBV6-8	TRBJ2-1	few	NA	TGTGCCAGCAGTTATTCCGGCCGCGAGCAGTTCTTC	CASSYSGREQFF
TRBV9	TRBJ1-2	NA	NA	TGTGCCAGCACCCCGGGGGAACTAGGAGGTGGCTACACCTTC	CASTPGELGGGYTF
TRBV6-8	TRBJ2-2	few	TRBD2	TGTGCCAGCATTACTCCGGGACTAGCGGACCACTCCGGGGAGCTGTTTTTT	CASITPGLADHSGELFF
TRBV9	TRBJ2-7	few	NA	TGTGCCAGCAGCGTAGTAGGGGACGGGGGCTACGAGCAGTACTTC	CASSVVGDGGYEQYF
TRBV4-1	TRBJ2-7	few	NA	TGCGCCAGCAGCCAAGAGTCACGGGGTGAGCAGTACTTC	CASSQESRGEQYF
TRBV18	TRBJ1-5	NA	NA	TGTGCCAGCTCATTAAGCATACAGGGTCAGCCCCAGCATTTT	CASSLSIQGQPQHF
TRBV18	TRBJ1-2	NA	TRBD1	TGTGCCAGCTCACCACCGGACAGGGCAAGGGGCTACACCTTC	CASSPPDRARGYTF
TRBV28	TRBJ2-7	NA	TRBD1	TGTGCCAGCAGAACTGGACAGGGTGCCTACGAGCAGTACTTC	CASRTGQGAYEQYF
TRBV5-1	TRBJ2-4	few	TRBD2	TGCGCCAGCAGCCTAACTTCAGCTAGCGGAGCCCTAGCCAAAAACATTCAGTACTTC	CASSLTSASGALAKNIQYF
TRBV18	TRBJ2-5	NA	NA	TGTGCCAGCTCCTACAGGGTTGGTGAGACCCAGTACTTC	CASSYRVGETQYF
TRBV28	TRBJ2-7	NA	NA	TGTGCCGTCTGGGAGGAGGACTCCTACGAGCAGTACTTC	CAVWEEDSYEQYF
TRBV19	TRBJ1-1	medium-sized	NA	TGTGCCAGTAGTATTTCCTTATTCCGAATCATGAACACTGAAGCTTTCTTT	CASSISLFRIMNTEAFF
TRBV29-1	TRBJ2-1	few	NA	TGCAGTTCTTGGTCGGACTCACGGGCGAATGAGCAGTTCTTC	CSSWSDSRANEQFF
TRBV7-2	TRBJ2-7	NA	NA	TGTGCCAGCAGCCCAATTGGGGGCTACGAGCAGTACTTC	CASSPIGGYEQYF
TRBV19	TRBJ1-1	NA	NA	TGTGCCAGTAGTATTTCGGGGGCAAGAACTGAAGCTTTCTTT	CASSISGARTEAFF
TRBV6-8	TRBJ2-3	few	NA	TGTGCCAGCAGGCCGGAAACTAGCACAGATACGCAGTATTTT	CASRPETSTDTQYF
TRBV10-3	TRBJ2-1	NA	NA	TGTGCCATCAGTGAGAGACAGCCCTCAGAGCAGTTCTTC	CAISERQPSEQFF
TRBV25-1	TRBJ2-7	NA	NA	TGTGCCAGCACCCCCGGTTGGGGTAGCGAGCAGTACTTC	CASTPGWGSEQYF
TRBV10-2	TRBJ2-7	NA	NA	TGCGCCAGCAGTGACCGGGTAAACTACGAGCAGTACTTC	CASSDRVNYEQYF
TRBV19	TRBJ2-1	NA	TRBD1	TGTGCCAGTAGCCCTCGAGTGGGGACAGGGAGGTCCTACAATGAGCAGTTCTTC	CASSPRVGTGRSYNEQFF
TRBV11-3	TRBJ2-1	large	TRBD1	TGTGCCAGCAGCTTAGTAGGACAGGGCAATGAGCAGTTCTTC	CASSLVGQGNEQFF
TRBV9	TRBJ2-3	few	TRBD2	TGTGCCAGCAGCCCGACTAGCGGATCCACAGATACGCAGTATTTT	CASSPTSGSTDTQYF
TRBV30	TRBJ1-4	NA	TRBD1	TGTGCCTGTACAGGGGGCGCATTTGAAAAACTGTTTTTT	CACTGGAFEKLFF
TRBV19	TRBJ1-2	NA	TRBD1	TGTGCCAGTAGTACCGGACAGGGTAGGAACTATGGCTACACCTTC	CASSTGQGRNYGYTF
TRBV29-1	TRBJ2-3	once	NA	TGCAGCGTTGTTGCAGGCACAGATACGCAGTATTTT	CSVVAGTDTQYF
TRBV2	TRBJ2-1	NA	TRBD2	TGTGCCAGCAGTGAGGGACTAGCGGGAGTGCGAGAGCAGTTCTTC	CASSEGLAGVREQFF
TRBV11-3	TRBJ1-1	few	NA	TGTGCCAGCAGGGTAACCACGTTGAACACTGAAGCTTTCTTT	CASRVTTLNTEAFF
TRBV19	TRBJ2-2	NA	TRBD1	TGTGCCAGTAAAGGGGGCAGGGCGAACACCGGGGAGCTGTTTTTT	CASKGGRANTGELFF
TRBV4-1	TRBJ1-1	NA	NA	TGCGCCAGCAGCCAAGGGGGGGACATTTGGTTCCCGAACACTGAAGCTTTCTTT	CASSQGGDIWFPNTEAFF
TRBV10-3	TRBJ2-1	few	NA	TGTGCCAGCAGTGAGGATGGAAGGGCTTACAATGAGCAGTTCTTC	CASSEDGRAYNEQFF
TRBV7-2	TRBJ2-3	NA	NA	TGTGCCAGCAGCCTCTCCCCCACAGATACGCAGTATTTT	CASSLSPTDTQYF
TRBV11-3	TRBJ1-3	few	TRBD1	TGTGCCAGCAGCTCGGGACAGGGAAGCAATGAGGGAGGCACCATATATTTT	CASSSGQGSNEGGTIYF
TRBV14	TRBJ1-2	NA	NA	TGTGCCAGCAGCCTTGGACGTCTCGATCGCTACACCTTC	CASSLGRLDRYTF
TRBV11-3	TRBJ1-1	few	TRBD1	TGTGCCAGCAGTTCCACAGGGGGCGGGAGGACTGAAGCTTTCTTT	CASSSTGGGRTEAFF
TRBV28	TRBJ2-2	NA	NA	TGTGCCAGCAGTTTAGTGGCAGCCTCTACCGGGGAGCTGTTTTTT	CASSLVAASTGELFF
TRBV28	TRBJ2-3	NA	TRBD2	TGTGCCAGCAGCATAGCGGGAACGAGCACAGATACGCAGTATTTT	CASSIAGTSTDTQYF
TRBV6-8	TRBJ2-5	few	TRBD2	TGTGCCAGCAGTTTCCCCGGGGAGGGCCAGACCCAGTACTTC	CASSFPGEGQTQYF
TRBV5-1	TRBJ2-2	NA	TRBD2	TGCGCCAGCAGCTTAGGCGGGAGTCAACACACCGGGGAGCTGTTTTTT	CASSLGGSQHTGELFF
TRBV6-8	TRBJ2-7	few	TRBD2	TGTGCCAGCAGTTTCTCTCGCGGGAGGGCCAGCGAGCAGTACTTC	CASSFSRGRASEQYF
TRBV30	TRBJ2-5	NA	NA	TGTGCCTGGAGTGGGGCCTTCCAGGAGACCCAGTACTTC	CAWSGAFQETQYF
TRBV11-3	TRBJ2-7	NA	NA	TGTGCCAGCAGCTCCGTTACCGCCAACTCCTACGAGCAGTACTTC	CASSSVTANSYEQYF
TRBV7-1	TRBJ2-7	NA	TRBD1	TGTGCCAGCAGCCGACAGGGGAGGTACGAGCAGTACTTC	CASSRQGRYEQYF
TRBV5-1	TRBJ2-3	NA	TRBD1	TGCGCCAGCAGCTTGAGGACAGGGAGCACAGATACGCAGTATTTT	CASSLRTGSTDTQYF
TRBV7-6	TRBJ2-1	few	TRBD2	TGTGCCAGCAGCCAAGATGGGGGGGGAGTGGGTAGGAATGAGCAGTTCTTC	CASSQDGGGVGRNEQFF
TRBV19	TRBJ2-1	NA	TRBD1	TGTGCCAGTAGGATAGACAGGGCAGCCTACAATGAGCAGTTCTTC	CASRIDRAAYNEQFF